This TCR beta chain was documented in a study of CD8+CD57+ T cells in acquired aplastic anemia. Profiling that covered TCR beta VDJ and CDR3 relied on genomic DNA as its template. TCRdb independently ran MiXCR on the reads; one entry per CDR3 protein. This sample has 200,000 to 250,000 distinct CDR3 sequences, with roughly 35% found just once. This TCR was sampled from a human donor in good health, serving as a control. The sequenced material came from sorted CD4+, CD8+, or CD8+CD57+ T cells (not recorded which) from PBMCs.

CDR3 region: CASRPDEEFTDTQYF. CDR3 in DNA: TGTGCCAGCAGACCAGATGAGGAGTTCACAGATACGCAGTATTTT. The chain combines TRBV6-1 with TRBJ2-3; unclear D gene. The CDR3 runs to 15 residues. V lost 6 bases to trimming and J lost 2 bases, with 15 bases between them. CDR1 MNHNS and CDR2 SASEGT come from the germline V gene.